Listed here are 20 T cell receptor beta chains from one sample, sequenced in a study of shared clonotypes between healthy human individuals. Libraries were prepared by immunoSEQ multiplex PCR; TCRdb keeps only in-frame clonotypes and omits some of them. The data show approximately 2,000,000 clones, just under 95% seen once. Sequenced material: naive CD4+ T cells from PBMCs. Indicated subset: CD45RA+ positively selected. The receptors were gathered from a man between 18 and 35 years old in good health. Some clones in this sample may be carry-over from other donors' samples.

This rearrangement joins TRBV5-1 to TRBJ2-1, with D possibly being TRBD2 (6 bases). Looked up from germline, CDR1 is SGHRS and CDR2 is YFSETQ. The ends were cut back, 0 bases at V and 0 bases at J, with 7 bases in the middle. CDR3 size: 15 residues. CDR3 DNA: TGCGCCAGCAGCTTGGGACTAGTCTCCTACAATGAGCAGTTCTTC. Translation: CASSLGLVSYNEQFF.

The chain joins TRBV10-3 to TRBJ2-5; either TRBD1 or TRBD2 may fit D (5 bases each). CDR3 size: 15 residues. Per germline, CDR1 ENHRY and CDR2 SYGVKD. V gave up 3 bases and J gave up 5 bases, with 16 bases separating them. CDR3 amino acids: CAISERDGIQETQYF. CDR3 DNA sequence: TGTGCCATCAGTGAAAGGGACGGGATTCAGGAGACCCAGTACTTC.

This chain joins TRBV19 and TRBJ1-5; 10 nucleotides align to TRBD1. V shed 0 bases and J 0 bases; nucleotides not matched to a gene: 5. CDR1 and CDR2 from the germline V gene are LNHDA and SQIVND (reference sequence). The CDR3 is 18 amino acids. The CDR3 sequence is CASSIETGGKYSNQPQHF. CDR3 DNA: TGTGCCAGTAGTATAGAGACAGGGGGCAAGTATAGCAATCAGCCCCAGCATTTT.

This clone has only one observation. The chain links TRBV28 to TRBJ1-1, with D unclear. Germline loops: CDR1 MDHEN, CDR2 SYDVKM. This CDR3 comprises 14 residues. With 1 base removed from V and 5 bases from J, the gap between germline ends came to 11 bases. Here the CDR3 DNA reads TGTGCCAGCAGTTTATCCACTCTGCCGACTGAAGCTTTCTTT. It is translated as CASSLSTLPTEAFF.

CDR3 sequence reads: CASSQVSVATQYF. CDR3 sequence (DNA): TGCGCCAGCAGCCAAGTCTCCGTCGCCACGCAGTATTTT. The rearrangement links TRBV4-3 to TRBJ2-3; D is unresolved. CDR3 length equals 13 residues. V was shortened by 1 base and J by 9 bases, with 11 bases between the two germline ends. CDR1 is LGHNA, CDR2 YSLEER, per germline.

This clone appeared once. The chain couples TRBV7-9 to TRBJ1-2, with a weak D call TRBD1 (6 bases). The germline CDR1 and CDR2 sequences are SEHNR and FQNEAQ (reference sequence). CDR3 length: 16 amino acids. V gave up 1 base and J gave up 7 bases, with 19 bases separating them. In nucleotides, the CDR3 is TGTGCCAGCAGCTTAGTAGCCGCGCCGGGACAATCTGGCTACACCTTC. It encodes CASSLVAAPGQSGYTF.

This clone appeared a single time. The rearrangement joins TRBV9 to TRBJ1-2; a possible D gene is TRBD1 (5 bases). The germline CDR1 and CDR2 sequences are SGDLS and YYNGEE. CDR3 length equals 14 residues. Trimming shortened V by 0 bases and J by 4 bases, and 10 bases separated the two germline ends. The CDR3 DNA sequence: TGTGCCAGCAGCGTAGACAGGCAGTCCTATGGCTACACCTTC. Translating it yields CASSVDRQSYGYTF.

Worth noting for this clone: One end of the junction is discordant with germline, which a read error may explain. The chain combines TRBV5-6 with TRBJ2-7; TRBD1 aligns across 12 bases. Germline V gene data show CDR1 as SGHDT and CDR2 as YYEEEE. This CDR3 is 16 amino acids long. The DNA for the CDR3 is TGTGCCAGCAGCTCCTTGGGGACAGGGGGCGTTCCTTCCCCGGGGTTC. Translating gives CASSSLGTGGVPSPGF.

This clone occurred a few times. This same CDR3 is encoded by further DNA sequences in the sample. The chain is built from TRBV6-1 and TRBJ1-5; unclear D gene. The ends were cut back, 0 bases at V and 3 bases at J, with 6 bases in the middle. The CDR3 runs 14 residues. The germline V gene has CDR1 MNHNS and CDR2 SASEGT. For the CDR3, the DNA is TGTGCCAGCAGTGAAGCAGACCTCAATCAGCCCCAGCATTTT. The encoded protein is CASSEADLNQPQHF.

The genes are TRBV5-1 and TRBJ2-1; D ambiguous. V lost 0 bases to trimming and J lost 7 bases, with 11 bases between them. Germline CDR1 and CDR2: SGHRS and YFSETQ. The CDR3 is 14 residues long. The CDR3 region is CASSLAPLDNEQFF. CDR3 DNA: TGCGCCAGCAGCTTGGCACCACTGGATAATGAGCAGTTCTTC.

Here the CDR3 DNA reads TGCGCCAAGCTAATAAAAAAGACAGGGTGGGACTACTACGAGCAGTACTTC. This encodes CAKLIKKTGWDYYEQYF. The chain joins TRBV10-1 to TRBJ2-7; either TRBD1 or TRBD2 may fit D (7 bases each). The CDR3 loop spans 17 amino acids. Trimming pared 10 bases from V and 3 bases from J, leaving 28 bases between. Germline CDR1 and CDR2: WNHNN and SYGVQD (reference sequence).

The V and J genes are TRBV6-5 and TRBJ2-1; 7 bases are a match to TRBD1. The CDR3 runs to 15 residues. CDR1 MNHEY and CDR2 SVGAGI come from the germline V gene. V was pared by 5 bases and J by 2 bases, with 6 bases of the junction left unmatched. The CDR3 DNA follows: TGTGCCAGCAGTCAACAGGGGCTTCCCTACAATGAGCAGTTCTTC. Translated, it gives CASSQQGLPYNEQFF.

The J gene is TRBJ1-1, the V gene TRBV7-8; 9 nucleotides align to TRBD1. Looked up from germline, CDR1 is SGHVS and CDR2 is FQNEAQ. Trimming cost V 5 bases and J 4 bases; bases outside gene matches: 8. This CDR3 has 15 amino acids. In DNA, the CDR3 is TGTGCCAGCAGCCTCCGGGACAGGGTTGGCACTGAAGCTTTCTTT. This codes for CASSLRDRVGTEAFF. The full variable domain, its missing parts supplied by reference TRBV7-8 and TRBJ1-1, is GAGVSQSPRYKVAKRGQDVALRCDPISGHVSLFWYQQALGQGPEFLTYFQNEAQLDKSGLPSDRFFAERPEGSVSTLKIQRTQQEDSAVYLCASSLRDRVGTEAFFGQGTRLTVV.

V gene TRBV11-1 combines with J gene TRBJ2-1; 8 nucleotides align to TRBD1. V shed 3 bases and J 8 bases; nucleotides not matched to a gene: 12. The CDR3 contains 16 residues. Germline lookup yields CDR1 SGHAT and CDR2 FQDESV (reference sequence). CDR3 loop: CASSFLPGGADDEQFF. DNA for the CDR3: TGTGCCAGCAGCTTCCTCCCAGGGGGCGCAGACGATGAGCAGTTCTTC.

The rearrangement uses TRBV10-3 and TRBJ2-7; 7 bases match TRBD1. V was pared by 6 bases and J by 3 bases, with 8 bases of the junction left unmatched. CDR1 and CDR2 (germline): ENHRY, SYGVKD. The CDR3 totals 14 residues. This chain's CDR3 is CAISPGQSDYEQYF. CDR3 coding DNA: TGTGCCATCAGCCCGGGACAGAGTGACTACGAGCAGTACTTC.

This clone appeared once. This rearrangement joins TRBV18 to TRBJ2-5, with 7 positions matching TRBD1. J lost 2 bases, V lost 2 bases, and 5 bases had no gene match. In germline, CDR1 is KGHSH, CDR2 LQKENI. CDR3 length: 15 residues. This CDR3 is CASSPGTVLQETQYF. In DNA form, the CDR3 reads TGTGCCAGCTCACCAGGGACAGTACTTCAAGAGACCCAGTACTTC.

The CDR3: CASSRTGSAYNEQFF. The CDR3 DNA reads as TGTGCCAGCAGCCGGACAGGCTCGGCCTACAATGAGCAGTTCTTC. The rearrangement links TRBV7-3 to TRBJ2-1, with 7 positions matching TRBD1. V trimming: 5 bases; J trimming: 2 bases; junction bases outside the gene matches: 6. There are 15 residues in the CDR3. Germline loops: CDR1 SGHTA, CDR2 FQGTGA.

Note on this clone: This sample also contains other DNA sequences that code for the same CDR3. The chain couples TRBV9 to TRBJ1-5, with 7 bases identical to TRBD1. V was clipped by 2 bases and J by 1 base; unmatched bases: 0. This CDR3 region has 14 residues. Germline values: CDR1 SGDLS, CDR2 YYNGEE. The CDR3: CASSVTGSNQPQHF. The CDR3 region has the DNA TGTGCCAGCAGCGTGACAGGGAGCAATCAGCCCCAGCATTTT.

This sequence joins TRBV20-1 and TRBJ2-5; D not resolved. The CDR3 has 10 residues. Trimming cost V 5 bases and J 9 bases, with 10 bases left between them. Germline CDR1 reads DFQATT; CDR2 reads SNEGSKA (reference sequence). CDR3 in DNA: TGCAGTGCTTCTCAGCTTTCCCAGTACTTC. Its protein is CSASQLSQYF.

CDR3 sequence: CASSLNLNIYEQYF. CDR3 DNA sequence: TGTGCCAGCTCCCTCAACTTGAATATCTACGAGCAGTACTTC. The V and J genes are TRBV18 and TRBJ2-7, with D unresolved. Trimming cost V 6 bases and J 3 bases, with 15 bases left between them. The V gene's germline CDR1 is KGHSH and CDR2 LQKENI. This CDR3 spans 14 amino acids. Drawing the rest from reference TRBV18 and TRBJ2-7, the complete variable domain is NAGVMQNPRHLVRRRGQEARLRCSPMKGHSHVYWYRQLPEEGLKFMVYLQKENIIDESGMPKERFSAEFPKEGPSILRIQQVVRGDSAAYFCASSLNLNIYEQYFGPGTRLTVT.